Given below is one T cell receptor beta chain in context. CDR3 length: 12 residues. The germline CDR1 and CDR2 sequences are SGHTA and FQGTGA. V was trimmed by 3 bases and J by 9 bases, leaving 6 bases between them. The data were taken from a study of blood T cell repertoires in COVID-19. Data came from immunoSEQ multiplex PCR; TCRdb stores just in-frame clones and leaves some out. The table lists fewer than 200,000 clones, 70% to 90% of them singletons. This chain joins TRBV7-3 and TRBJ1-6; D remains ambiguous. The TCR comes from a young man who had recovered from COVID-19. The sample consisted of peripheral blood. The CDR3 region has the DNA TGTGCCAGCAGCTTGGCGGGTTCACCCCTCCACTTT. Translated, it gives CASSLAGSPLHF.